This T cell receptor beta chain came from a study of blood T cell repertoires in COVID-19. Study-level background: Specimens from acute and convalescent COVID-19 originated in the United States, Italy and Spain. T cells, B-cell-depleted T cells, or PBMCs provided the cDNA or gDNA that served as material.

As originally analysed: Reference gene primer amplification in the assay estimated nucleated cell counts. Sequenced by immunoSEQ multiplex PCR; TCRdb stores in-frame clones only, minus some. V, J and clone size are taken as reported in that table, and D and trimming were inferred from the DNA itself. The sample lists about 480,000 clones; 70% to 90% were seen once. CDR3 length equals 18 residues. Between the trimmed V and J ends, which lost 2 bases and 3 bases, there was a span of 22 bases. Looked up from germline, CDR1 is SGHTA and CDR2 is FQGNSA. Material: PBMCs or T cells enriched from blood (not recorded which). This sequence was found in a woman in her sixties or seventies who had recovered from COVID-19. The chain links TRBV7-2 to TRBJ2-5, with D maybe TRBD1 (5 bases). Written as DNA, the CDR3 is TGTGCCAGCAGCTTATGGAATACTGGGGCCAAGCCGAAAGAGACCCAGTACTTC. Protein: CASSLWNTGAKPKETQYF.